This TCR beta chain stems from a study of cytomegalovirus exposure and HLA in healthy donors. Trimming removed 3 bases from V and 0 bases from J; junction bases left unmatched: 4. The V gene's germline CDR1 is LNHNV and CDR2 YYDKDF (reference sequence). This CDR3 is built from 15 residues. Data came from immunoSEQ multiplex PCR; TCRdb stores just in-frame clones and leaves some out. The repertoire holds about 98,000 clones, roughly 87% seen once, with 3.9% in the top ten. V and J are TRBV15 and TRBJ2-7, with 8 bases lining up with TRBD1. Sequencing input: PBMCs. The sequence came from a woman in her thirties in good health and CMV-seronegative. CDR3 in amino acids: CATSRGQVPSYEQYF. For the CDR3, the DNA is TGTGCCACCAGCAGGGGACAGGTACCCTCCTACGAGCAGTACTTC.